The T cell receptor (beta chain) described here comes from a study of CD8+CD57+ T cells in acquired aplastic anemia. Findings and caveats of the study: Patients had approximately 29 CD8+ CDR3 sequences in common with controls (the shared set).

Patients selected for sequencing had displayed CD8+CD57+ cell expansion by flow cytometry. Genomic DNA templated the TCR beta VDJ and CDR3 profiling. TCRdb ran MiXCR on the reads and lists one entry per CDR3 protein. The data hold approximately 250,000 distinct CDR3 sequences, with approximately 86% observed a single time. About this clonotype itself: Its antigen remains unidentified.

From germline, CDR1 is LNHNV and CDR2 YYDKDF (reference sequence). The CDR3 has 14 amino acids. The V end was cut by 3 bases, the J end by 2 bases, with 10 bases between. This sequence was found in a human donor with aplastic anemia. The rearrangement uses TRBV15 and TRBJ2-5; D possibly corresponds to TRBD2 (5 bases). The source material was sorted CD4+, CD8+, or CD8+CD57+ T cells (not recorded which) from PBMCs. CDR3 sequence reads: CATSRGCGQETQYF. The DNA for the CDR3 is TGTGCCACCAGCAGGGGCTGCGGGCAAGAGACCCAGTACTTC.